These 22 T cell receptor beta chains were all obtained from the same sample, sequenced in a study of shared clonotypes between healthy human individuals. Repertoires were generated with immunoSEQ multiplex PCR, while TCRdb's copy carries only in-frame clones and drops some. Of about 2.3 million clones listed, under 95% were seen once; the top ten hold 0.37%. The specimen was naive CD4+ T cells from PBMCs. Noted subset: CD45RA+ positively selected. The receptors were sampled from a man younger than 35 in good health. Some clones in this sample may be carry-over from other donors' samples.

This chain connects TRBV27 to TRBJ1-5; perhaps TRBD1 as D (5 bases). V lost 6 bases and J 6 bases, leaving 15 bases between the germline ends. Germline V gene lookup returns CDR1 MNHEY and CDR2 SMNVEV (reference sequence). The CDR3 is made up of 14 amino acids. The CDR3 DNA reads as TGTGCCAGCAGATGGGCGGGCACAGGTCAGCCCCAGCATTTT. Protein product: CASRWAGTGQPQHF.

The sample holds one count of this clone. Different DNA sequences within this sample yield the same CDR3. This chain joins TRBV19 and TRBJ2-5; D is tentatively TRBD1 or TRBD2 (6 bases each). The ends were cut back, 1 base at V and 4 bases at J, with 13 bases in the middle. Germline loops: CDR1 LNHDA, CDR2 SQIVND (reference sequence). This CDR3 spans 15 amino acids. CDR3 loop: CASSIVGGRTETQYF. Here the CDR3 DNA reads TGTGCCAGTAGTATAGTTGGGGGGCGCACAGAGACCCAGTACTTC.

The chain employs TRBV5-1 and TRBJ2-7, with TRBD1 matching over 10 bases. The V gene's germline CDR1 is SGHRS and CDR2 YFSETQ. J was trimmed by 5 bases and V by 3 bases; bases with no gene match: 2. The CDR3 totals 13 residues. CDR3 in amino acids: CASSWTGGNEQYF. The DNA for the CDR3 is TGCGCCAGCAGCTGGACAGGGGGTAACGAGCAGTACTTC.

V is TRBV11-2 and J is TRBJ2-5; 7 nucleotides line up with TRBD2. CDR1 and CDR2 from the germline V gene are SGHAT and FQNNGV. With V trimmed by 0 bases and J by 1 base, 11 bases remained unmatched. This CDR3 is 18 amino acids long. The DNA of the CDR3 is TGTGCCAGCAGCTTAGAAGGGACTAACCCCCAGCTCCAAGAGACCCAGTACTTC. It specifies CASSLEGTNPQLQETQYF. Full variable domain (rest looked up from reference TRBV11-2 and TRBJ2-5): EAGVAQSPRYKIIEKRQSVAFWCNPISGHATLYWYQQILGQGPKLLIQFQNNGVVDDSQLPKDRFSAERLKGVDSTLKIQPAKLEDSAVYLCASSLEGTNPQLQETQYFGPGTRLLVL.

The J gene is TRBJ2-7, the V gene TRBV21-1; no DNA check was done on the table's D call, TRBD1. TRBV21-1 is marked as a pseudogene. This CDR3 is 19 amino acids long. DNA for the CDR3: TGTGCCAGCAGCAAAGAAATGGACAGGGACGTTCCAAAACCGGATGAGCAGTACTTC. This translates into CASSKEMDRDVPKPDEQYF.

The rearrangement joins TRBV6-5 to TRBJ1-1; D might be TRBD1 (5 bases). Trimming removed 6 bases from V and 12 bases from J, with 20 bases in between. The CDR3 runs 13 residues. CDR1 MNHEY and CDR2 SVGAGI come from the germline V gene. The CDR3 here is CASSGWRGGGTFF. CDR3 nucleotide sequence: TGTGCCAGCAGCGGCTGGCGGGGGGGAGGGACTTTCTTT.

CDR3 amino acids: CSVEGSRGTGELFF. CDR3 DNA: TGCAGCGTTGAGGGTAGTAGGGGGACCGGGGAGCTGTTTTTT. The rearrangement joins TRBV29-1 to TRBJ2-2; TRBD1 might be the D (6 bases). This CDR3 has 14 residues. V was cut by 3 bases and J by 5 bases, with 13 bases left in between. The V gene's germline CDR1 is SQVTM and CDR2 ANQGSEA.

The rearrangement uses TRBV28 and TRBJ1-2, with D possibly being TRBD1 (6 bases). Germline V CDR1 and CDR2: MDHEN, SYDVKM. Deletions cut 8 bases from V and 5 bases from J, with 15 bases between. The CDR3 runs 13 residues. The CDR3 loop is CASGTGFEYGYTF. The CDR3 DNA reads TGTGCCAGCGGAACAGGGTTTGAGTATGGCTACACCTTC.

This chain joins TRBV18 and TRBJ2-7; weak D call: TRBD1 (6 bases). Germline-derived CDR1 and CDR2 are KGHSH and LQKENI. V was cut by 6 bases and J by 2 bases, with 14 bases left in between. CDR3 size: 14 residues. CDR3 residues: CASSPGQYPYEQYF. In DNA, the CDR3 is TGTGCCAGCTCCCCTGGACAGTACCCCTACGAGCAGTACTTC.

This clone was observed a few times. This same CDR3 is encoded by further DNA sequences in the sample. V usage is TRBV27 and J usage is TRBJ1-1, with D unresolved. CDR3 length equals 13 residues. CDR1 is MNHEY, CDR2 SMNVEV, per germline (reference sequence). Trimming pared 0 bases from V and 5 bases from J, leaving 7 bases between. CDR3 coding DNA: TGTGCCAGCAGTTTATCCCTGGGGACTGAAGCTTTCTTT. Protein: CASSLSLGTEAFF.

The V call is TRBV21-1, the J call TRBJ2-7; the table calls TRBD1, which could not be checked here. TRBV21-1 is tagged as a pseudogene. This CDR3 comprises 17 residues. This CDR3 is CASSPPFPGQPNYEQYF. The CDR3 DNA is TGTGCCAGCAGCCCACCATTTCCGGGACAGCCTAACTACGAGCAGTACTTC.

The rearrangement uses TRBV18 and TRBJ2-1; D not certain. CDR1 is KGHSH and CDR2 is LQKENI in the germline V gene. The CDR3 consists of 12 residues. Trimming took 2 bases from V and 9 from J, leaving 8 bases between them. The CDR3 DNA sequence: TGTGCCAGCTCACCATTCGGCAGTGAGCAGTTCTTC. Encoded protein: CASSPFGSEQFF.

This chain joins TRBV29-1 and TRBJ2-1; perhaps TRBD1 as D (6 bases). Germline assignment: CDR1 SQVTM and CDR2 ANQGSEA. V was trimmed by 6 bases and J by 9 bases, leaving 18 bases between them. The CDR3 has 13 residues. Written as DNA, the CDR3 is TGCAGCGTCCGGGACACCCCCTTCACTGAGCAGTTCTTC. Its translation is CSVRDTPFTEQFF.

The V and J genes are TRBV5-1 and TRBJ2-1; 14 bases match TRBD2. Germline-derived CDR1 and CDR2 are SGHRS and YFSETQ. The CDR3 covers 17 residues. After removal of 4 bases from V and 9 bases from J, the junction contained 12 bases not matched to a gene. Here the CDR3 DNA reads TGCGCCAGCAGCCTAGGGACTAGCGGGAGTACGGGCGGTGAGCAGTTCTTC. Translation gives CASSLGTSGSTGGEQFF.

This clone was seen once. This chain uses TRBV5-1 with TRBJ2-1; 8 bases line up with TRBD2. Germline trimming cut 4 bases from V and 10 bases from J; bases unmatched to any gene: 10. The CDR3 length is 14 residues. The V gene's germline CDR1 is SGHRS and CDR2 YFSETQ. The CDR3 sequence is CASSPRAGDGEQFF. CDR3 in DNA: TGCGCCAGCAGCCCCCGAGCGGGGGATGGGGAGCAGTTCTTC. The variable domain in full, with the rest retrieved from reference TRBV5-1 and TRBJ2-1, is KAGVTQTPRYLIKTRGQQVTLSCSPISGHRSVSWYQQTPGQGLQFLFEYFSETQRNKGNFPGRFSGRQFSNSRSEMNVSTLELGDSALYLCASSPRAGDGEQFFGPGTRLTVL.

This sequence joins TRBV14 and TRBJ1-1, with D perhaps TRBD1 (5 bases). CDR3 size: 15 residues. Trimming pared 4 bases from V and 4 bases from J, leaving 16 bases between. Germline CDR1 reads SGHDN; CDR2 reads FVKESK. CDR3 amino acids: CASSPDGGRATEAFF. The CDR3, as DNA: TGTGCCAGCAGCCCCGACGGGGGTCGGGCCACTGAAGCTTTCTTT. The full variable domain, with the rest looked up from reference TRBV14 and TRBJ1-1, is EAGVTQFPSHSVIEKGQTVTLRCDPISGHDNLYWYRRVMGKEIKFLLHFVKESKQDESGMPNNRFLAERTGGTYSTLKVQPAELEDSGVYFCASSPDGGRATEAFFGQGTRLTVV.

In this sample, this clone turned up a few times. V gene TRBV5-1 combines with J gene TRBJ1-1, with TRBD1 matching 7 bases. The V gene's germline CDR1 is SGHRS and CDR2 YFSETQ. This CDR3 has 15 amino acids. Trimming removed 2 bases from V and 1 base from J; junction bases left unmatched: 5. For the CDR3, the DNA is TGCGCCAGCAGCTTTGGCGGGACAGAGAACACTGAAGCTTTCTTT. Translating it yields CASSFGGTENTEAFF.

V gene TRBV28 combines with J gene TRBJ1-5; D uncertain. The V and J ends lost 2 bases and 2 bases respectively, with 7 bases between them. The CDR3 has 14 residues. CDR1 and CDR2 (germline): MDHEN, SYDVKM. CDR3 DNA sequence: TGTGCCAGCAGTTTAGATCCAGGCAATCAGCCCCAGCATTTT. It translates to CASSLDPGNQPQHF.

J is TRBJ1-5 and V is TRBV7-8; D gene unclear. The germline V and J ends were trimmed by 5 bases and 4 bases, with 27 bases remaining between them. From germline, CDR1 is SGHVS and CDR2 FQNEAQ. The CDR3 runs to 19 residues. The CDR3 DNA follows: TGTGCCAGCAGCATCAGATGGATCTTGGCTAGAGACGGGAATCAGCCCCAGCATTTT. It encodes CASSIRWILARDGNQPQHF.

The chain employs TRBV30 and TRBJ2-7; a possible D gene is TRBD2 (6 bases). Trimming took 8 bases from V and 0 from J, leaving 8 bases between them. The CDR3 totals 11 residues. CDR1 is GTSNPN, CDR2 SVGIG, per germline (reference sequence). DNA for the CDR3: TGTGCCGGCGGGGACTCCTACGAGCAGTACTTC. Protein sequence: CAGGDSYEQYF.

The chain has TRBV4-2 and TRBJ2-1, with TRBD1 identical over 7 bases. CDR1 LGHNA and CDR2 YNFKEQ come from the germline V gene. CDR3 length: 16 residues. Trimming took 1 base from V and 6 from J; bases not matched to a gene: 9. The CDR3 sequence is CASSQVPGQPPNEQFF. CDR3 nucleotide sequence: TGTGCCAGCAGCCAAGTTCCGGGACAGCCGCCCAATGAGCAGTTCTTC.

The chain links TRBV28 to TRBJ2-1; TRBD2 agrees at 7 bases. The V and J ends lost 3 bases and 4 bases, in that order; junction bases with no gene match: 6. The CDR3 sequence is 15 residues long. Germline values: CDR1 MDHEN, CDR2 SYDVKM. DNA of the CDR3: TGTGCCAGCAGTTTTGGCGGGAGCGCATACAATGAGCAGTTCTTC. Protein product: CASSFGGSAYNEQFF.